A selection of T cell receptor beta chains follows, all from one sample in a study of blood T cells in healthy people across ages. TCRdb recomputed calls from the 5' RACE reads with MiXCR, one row per CDR3 protein. This sample has roughly 790,000 distinct CDR3 sequences, with roughly 43% found just once. The sequenced sample consisted of blood. The receptors here all came from a woman in her sixties in good health. CDR3s include the opening cysteine and the closing phenylalanine or tryptophan. A D gene is named only where the DNA matches it firmly. Clone sizes are given selectively: once, few, many, or a class where the clone is expanded.

D: TRBD1
size: few
J: TRBJ1-5
V: TRBV6-2/TRBV6-3
CDR3: CASTPDRESNQPQHF
DNA: TGTGCCAGCACCCCGGACAGGGAAAGCAATCAGCCCCAGCATTTT

D: .
size: few
J: TRBJ2-6
V: TRBV6-4
CDR3: CASSDRVGANVLTF
DNA: TGTGCCAGCAGTGACAGGGTTGGGGCCAACGTCCTGACTTTC

D: TRBD1
size: few
J: TRBJ2-2
V: TRBV20-1
CDR3: CSARVRGTGELFF
DNA: TGCAGTGCTAGAGTCAGGGGGACCGGGGAGCTGTTTTTT

D: .
size: many
J: TRBJ2-5
V: TRBV5-1
CDR3: CASSFSSAHNQETQYF
DNA: TGCGCCAGCAGCTTCTCTAGCGCACATAACCAAGAGACCCAGTACTTC

D: TRBD2
size: .
J: TRBJ2-5
V: TRBV20-1
CDR3: CSARRGLAGGRQGQETQYF
DNA: TGCAGTGCTAGGAGGGGACTAGCGGGGGGGCGACAAGGTCAAGAGACCCAGTACTTC

D: TRBD1
size: .
J: TRBJ1-2
V: TRBV13
CDR3: CASSLSDRERYGYTF
DNA: TGTGCCAGCAGCTTATCGGACAGGGAGAGGTATGGCTACACCTTC

D: TRBD2
size: .
J: TRBJ2-3
V: TRBV12-5
CDR3: CASGPRTSGYTDTQYF
DNA: TGTGCTAGTGGCCCTCGGACTAGCGGCTACACAGATACGCAGTATTTT

D: .
size: many
J: TRBJ2-7
V: TRBV21-1
CDR3: CASSNKPGQGSSEQYF
DNA: TGTGCCAGCAGCAATAAACCGGGACAGGGCAGTTCCGAGCAGTACTTC

D: TRBD1
size: .
J: TRBJ1-6
V: TRBV4-3
CDR3: CASSPGQGQPPLHF
DNA: TGCGCCAGCAGCCCGGGACAGGGACAACCACCCCTCCACTTT

D: TRBD2
size: .
J: TRBJ2-2
V: TRBV20-1
CDR3: CSARTSGSMTGELFF
DNA: TGCAGTGCTAGAACTAGCGGGAGTATGACCGGGGAGCTGTTTTTT

D: .
size: .
J: TRBJ1-1
V: TRBV11-3
CDR3: CASSLVTDRPTEAFF
DNA: TGTGCCAGCAGCTTAGTTACCGACAGGCCCACTGAAGCTTTCTTT

D: .
size: many
J: TRBJ2-1
V: TRBV4-3
CDR3: CASSQEGQNEQFF
DNA: TGCGCCAGCAGCCAAGAGGGCCAAAATGAGCAGTTCTTC

D: .
size: .
J: TRBJ2-7
V: TRBV6-2/TRBV6-3
CDR3: CASSYLAGYSYEQYF
DNA: TGTGCCAGCAGTTACTTGGCAGGGTACTCCTACGAGCAGTACTTC

D: TRBD2
size: many
J: TRBJ2-1
V: TRBV5-1
CDR3: CASSSLAGGNEQFF
DNA: TGCGCCAGCAGCTCACTAGCGGGGGGGAATGAGCAGTTCTTC

D: TRBD2
size: many
J: TRBJ2-5
V: TRBV20-1
CDR3: CSASGLAGGKETQYF
DNA: TGCAGTGCCTCGGGACTAGCGGGAGGAAAAGAGACCCAGTACTTC

D: .
size: few
J: TRBJ2-2
V: TRBV25-1
CDR3: CASSEFDVGGGELFF
DNA: TGTGCCAGCAGTGAATTTGACGTAGGCGGCGGGGAGCTGTTTTTT

D: .
size: once
J: TRBJ1-1
V: TRBV3-1
CDR3: CASSRLGGRSSEAFF
DNA: TGTGCCAGCAGCCGCCTTGGGGGTCGTAGCAGTGAAGCTTTCTTT

D: .
size: .
J: TRBJ1-1
V: TRBV4-2
CDR3: CASSPHKVGQTEAFF
DNA: TGTGCCAGCAGCCCACACAAGGTCGGACAGACTGAAGCTTTCTTT

D: .
size: .
J: TRBJ2-7
V: TRBV5-1
CDR3: CASSPGTTSWMYF
DNA: TGCGCCAGCTCCCCCGGGACAACATCCTGGATGTACTTC